This TCR beta chain was documented in a study of cytotoxic CD8 clonotypes in ibrutinib-treated CLL. Across the study: The patient breakdown showed roughly 10 relapsed/refractory and under 16 treatment-naive cases, with approximately 18 IGHV unmutated. Whole-study findings and limits: Investigators sampled sustained-remission and progressing patients at differing times. Private clonotypes, not public ones, expanded at ibrutinib response.

For this clone: Its cognate antigen is unknown.

Data came from immunoSEQ multiplex PCR; TCRdb stores just in-frame clones and leaves some out. This table has hundreds of thousands of clones, 67% appearing once. V lost 7 bases to trimming and J lost 1 base; unmatched junction nucleotides: 3. Germline V gene sequence: CDR1 MNHNS, CDR2 SASEGT. This CDR3 is built from 13 residues. The V gene is TRBV6-1, the J gene TRBJ1-1; the match to TRBD1 covers 7 bases. The source was PBMCs, collected after 36 months of ibrutinib treatment. This clonotype originated in a human donor with chronic lymphocytic leukemia. The CDR3 DNA is TGTGCCAGCACGGGACAGCCGAACACTGAAGCTTTCTTT. Its translation is CASTGQPNTEAFF.